The clone carrying this T cell receptor beta chain was counted only a few times. Its antigen is not identified. One entry per CDR3 protein results from TCRdb running MiXCR on the 5' RACE reads. The sample shows 350,000 to 400,000 distinct CDR3 sequences, 25% to 35% of them seen only once. The CDR3 consists of 17 residues. Per the germline V gene, CDR1 is SGHAT and CDR2 is FQNNGV. V dropped 5 bases and J dropped 0 bases, with 19 bases sitting between them. Six healthy women, forming three identical twin pairs, donated samples. The entry originates in a study of identical twins' blood T cells. Study in general: About 50 million reads came from roughly 12 libraries, six alpha, six beta. Study-wide findings and caveats: Out-of-frame TCRbeta clonotypes reportedly had markedly more similar V usage in twins than unrelated donors.

J is TRBJ1-1 and V is TRBV11-2, with unresolved D. Input material: PBMCs. The sequence was obtained from a woman aged 18 to 50 in good health. The CDR3 here is CASSPTRSEPLNTEAFF. The CDR3, as DNA: TGTGCCAGCAGCCCCACAAGGTCAGAGCCTTTGAACACTGAAGCTTTCTTT. Full variable domain (missing parts from reference TRBV11-2 and TRBJ1-1): EAGVAQSPRYKIIEKRQSVAFWCNPISGHATLYWYQQILGQGPKLLIQFQNNGVVDDSQLPKDRFSAERLKGVDSTLKIQPAKLEDSAVYLCASSPTRSEPLNTEAFFGQGTRLTVV.